A selection of T cell receptor beta chains follows, all from one sample in a study of T-cell reconstitution after alpha-beta-depleted transplantation in children. MiXCR, applied by TCRdb to the PCR reads, yields one record per CDR3 protein. This table has about 340,000 distinct CDR3 sequences, 15% to 20% appearing once. The material sequenced was PBMCs, mostly from graft donor cells, taken 360 days after TCRalphabeta/CD19-depleted stem cell transplant. Receptors originate from a male patient aged 2-15 years who had a stem cell transplant for acute lymphoblastic leukemia, so the T cells may come from the graft donor. Each CDR3 is given with its conserved first and last residue. D genes are given only for firm matches. Rows give clone size only sometimes, using once, few, many, or a class for an expanded clone.

D,size,J,V,DNA,CDR3
TRBD1,-,TRBJ1-1,TRBV12-5,TGTGCTAGTGGTTTCTGGCCCCCGGGACAGGGGGCCCCTGAAGCTTTCTTT,CASGFWPPGQGAPEAFF
TRBD2,few,TRBJ2-1,TRBV28,TGTGCCAGCAAACTACCGGGACTAGCGGGTTTTAGCTCCTACAATGAGCAGTTCTTC,CASKLPGLAGFSSYNEQFF
-,few,TRBJ2-1,TRBV7-6,TGTGCCAGCAGCCCATCGGAGGATGGGTCCTACAATGAGCAGTTCTTC,CASSPSEDGSYNEQFF
-,-,TRBJ1-5,TRBV28,TGTGCCACCCAAATTAAAACAGGCCCTAGTAATCAGCCCCAGCATTTT,CATQIKTGPSNQPQHF
TRBD2,-,TRBJ2-3,TRBV6-2/TRBV6-3,TGTGCCAGCAGTTACGCGGGAGGGCCTTCAGATACGCAGTATTTT,CASSYAGGPSDTQYF
-,few,TRBJ1-2,TRBV6-2/TRBV6-3,TGTGCCAGCAGCAACCTACCTCCCGGCTACACCTTC,CASSNLPPGYTF
TRBD1,few,TRBJ2-2,TRBV5-6,TGTGCCAGCAGCCACCGACAGGGGGCCACCGGGGAGCTGTTTTTT,CASSHRQGATGELFF
-,few,TRBJ2-5,TRBV29-1,TGCAGCGTTGAAATTTATCCCGGAGAGACCCAGTACTTC,CSVEIYPGETQYF
TRBD2,many,TRBJ2-7,TRBV4-3,TGCGCCAGCAGCCATGCTTATAGCGGGGGGTCCTACGAGCAGTACTTC,CASSHAYSGGSYEQYF
-,many,TRBJ2-2,TRBV10-3,TGTGCCATCAGTGTTAAGCAGGGACTGGATTACACCGGGGAGCTGTTTTTT,CAISVKQGLDYTGELFF
TRBD1,few,TRBJ1-1,TRBV4-1,TGCGCCAGCAGCCAAGGGCGGGCCAGGGGGAAGGCTGAAGCTTTCTTT,CASSQGRARGKAEAFF
-,-,TRBJ1-5,TRBV27,TGTGCCAGCAGTCCAAGTTGGGGGGTTTCCAATCAGCCCCAGCATTTT,CASSPSWGVSNQPQHF
-,-,TRBJ2-7,TRBV29-1,TGCAGCGTTGTAACTAGCCTCCGAGTCGAGCAGTACTTC,CSVVTSLRVEQYF
-,-,TRBJ2-5,TRBV4-1,TGCGCCAGCAGCCAAAGTGGGCGCCTGGTGGAGACCCAGTACTTC,CASSQSGRLVETQYF
-,few,TRBJ2-3,TRBV4-1,TGCGCCAGCAGCCAAGATCGGTATACGCAGTATTTT,CASSQDRYTQYF
TRBD2,many,TRBJ2-1,TRBV4-3,TGCGCCAGCAGCCACCGCCCCGGACTAGCGGACGGGAATGAGCAGTTCTTC,CASSHRPGLADGNEQFF
TRBD1,many,TRBJ1-1,TRBV5-1,TGCGCCAGCAGCCCAGGACAGGGGGCCGAAGGCACTGAAGCTTTCTTT,CASSPGQGAEGTEAFF